The rows below give T cell receptor beta chains drawn from one sample of a study of blood T cell repertoires in COVID-19. The table came from immunoSEQ multiplex PCR; TCRdb's copy has only in-frame clones and leaves some out. The sample has some 120,000 clones, just over 85% seen once. Sequenced material: peripheral blood. The receptors were sampled from a woman in her 50s with active or convalescent COVID-19. Both conserved end residues are part of each CDR3. D genes are given only for firm matches. Size is stated for part of the rows, as once, few or many counts, or as a class when the clone is expanded.

D gene	clone size	V gene	J gene	CDR3 protein	CDR3 DNA
TRBD1	NA	TRBV4-1	TRBJ2-1	CASSRGQGAGYNEQFF	TGCGCCAGCAGCCGAGGACAGGGGGCGGGTTACAATGAGCAGTTCTTC
NA	NA	TRBV20-1	TRBJ1-5	CSASSGANSNQPQHF	TGCAGTGCTAGTTCAGGGGCAAATAGCAATCAGCCCCAGCATTTT
NA	few	TRBV29-1	TRBJ1-1	CSVVAVGDTEAFF	TGCAGCGTTGTAGCGGTAGGGGACACTGAAGCTTTCTTT
TRBD1	NA	TRBV5-4	TRBJ1-2	CASRSGTAKLHGYTF	TGTGCCAGCCGATCCGGGACAGCCAAGCTACATGGCTACACCTTC
NA	NA	TRBV18	TRBJ2-7	CASSPLGGPVYEQYF	TGTGCCAGCTCACCCCTGGGGGGGCCGGTCTACGAGCAGTACTTC
NA	NA	TRBV6-5	TRBJ2-3	CASGSLARDTQYF	TGTGCCAGCGGCAGCCTAGCGAGGGATACGCAGTATTTT
TRBD2	once	TRBV23-1	TRBJ2-1	CASSQPGTSARLYNEQFF	TGCGCCAGCAGTCAACCCGGGACTAGCGCCAGACTATACAATGAGCAGTTCTTC
NA	few	TRBV28	TRBJ1-3	CASSPPGGSGNTIYF	TGTGCCAGCAGCCCTCCGGGGGGAAGTGGAAACACCATATATTTT
TRBD1	once	TRBV4-1	TRBJ2-2	CASSQNSGRGPTGELFF	TGCGCCAGCAGCCAAAACAGCGGCAGGGGGCCGACCGGGGAGCTGTTTTTT
NA	NA	TRBV28	TRBJ2-5	CAIAPSHSRETQYF	TGTGCCATCGCCCCGAGCCACTCCCGAGAGACCCAGTACTTC
TRBD2	NA	TRBV27	TRBJ2-7	CASSQGRILAGTYEQYF	TGTGCCAGCAGTCAAGGAAGGATACTAGCGGGTACCTACGAGCAGTACTTC
NA	NA	TRBV4-3	TRBJ2-5	CASSLARANQETQYF	TGCGCCAGCAGCCTTGCGCGGGCGAACCAAGAGACCCAGTACTTC
NA	NA	TRBV7-2	TRBJ2-5	CASNAGWETQYF	TGTGCCAGCAATGCGGGATGGGAGACCCAGTACTTC
NA	NA	TRBV9	TRBJ2-7	CASSVGSSPRYEQYF	TGTGCCAGCAGCGTAGGCAGTTCCCCCCGCTACGAGCAGTACTTC
TRBD1	NA	TRBV4-2	TRBJ1-2	CASSGKTGFTYGYTF	TGTGCCAGCAGCGGTAAGACAGGGTTTACCTATGGCTACACCTTC
NA	NA	TRBV27	TRBJ1-2	CASSQTTGRYGYTF	TGTGCCAGCAGTCAAACTACAGGACGATATGGCTACACCTTC
TRBD1	NA	TRBV10-3	TRBJ1-3	CASTGDSGNTIYF	TGTGCCAGCACAGGGGACTCTGGAAACACCATATATTTT
TRBD2	NA	TRBV7-6	TRBJ2-1	CASSPTSGGYNEQFF	TGTGCCAGCAGCCCTACTAGCGGGGGCTACAATGAGCAGTTCTTC
NA	NA	TRBV24-1	TRBJ1-5	CATSEPGLRQPQHF	TGTGCCACCAGTGAGCCAGGGTTAAGGCAGCCCCAGCATTTT
NA	NA	TRBV4-1	TRBJ1-2	CASSQDSRGANYGYTF	TGCGCCAGCAGCCAAGATAGTCGGGGAGCTAACTATGGCTACACCTTC
NA	NA	TRBV27	TRBJ2-7	CASTPGPRTYEQYF	TGTGCCAGCACTCCTGGCCCCCGCACCTACGAGCAGTACTTC
NA	medium-sized	TRBV28	TRBJ2-7	CASSLPGSYEQYF	TGTGCCAGCAGTTTACCGGGATCCTACGAGCAGTACTTC
NA	NA	TRBV9	TRBJ1-2	CASSPGGNGYTF	TGTGCCAGCAGCCCGGGGGGCAATGGCTACACCTTC
NA	NA	TRBV6-6	TRBJ2-5	CASSRDIQETQYF	TGTGCCAGCAGTAGGGACATACAAGAGACCCAGTACTTC
NA	NA	TRBV9	TRBJ1-4	CASSVGNRQNEKLFF	TGTGCCAGCAGCGTAGGCAATCGCCAGAATGAAAAACTGTTTTTT
NA	NA	TRBV9	TRBJ1-2	CASSVAYGQGGYTF	TGTGCCAGCAGCGTAGCGTATGGTCAGGGCGGCTACACCTTC
TRBD1	NA	TRBV24-1	TRBJ1-5	CATSDSGTGGSQPQHF	TGTGCCACCAGTGATTCCGGGACAGGGGGCTCTCAGCCCCAGCATTTT
TRBD2	NA	TRBV30	TRBJ2-1	CAWAGIAGYYNEQFF	TGTGCCTGGGCGGGAATAGCGGGATACTACAATGAGCAGTTCTTC
TRBD1	NA	TRBV13	TRBJ2-2	CASSSLDRASGELFF	TGTGCCAGCAGCTCCCTGGACAGGGCCTCCGGGGAGCTGTTTTTT
NA	NA	TRBV28	TRBJ2-1	CASSPGAGGLNEQFF	TGTGCCAGCAGTCCGGGGGCAGGGGGACTCAATGAGCAGTTCTTC
NA	NA	TRBV11-2	TRBJ2-1	CASSLLWDFDEQFF	TGTGCCAGCAGCTTACTCTGGGACTTCGATGAGCAGTTCTTC
TRBD1	NA	TRBV4-1	TRBJ2-2	CASSPKTWYGTGDTGELFF	TGCGCCAGCAGCCCCAAGACTTGGTATGGGACAGGGGACACCGGGGAGCTGTTTTTT
TRBD1	NA	TRBV12-3/TRBV12-4	TRBJ1-1	CASRTGVYTEAFF	TGTGCCAGCAGGACAGGGGTATACACTGAAGCTTTCTTT
NA	NA	TRBV6-5	TRBJ2-7	CASSRDREQYF	TGTGCCAGCAGCAGGGATAGGGAGCAGTACTTC
TRBD1	once	TRBV19	TRBJ2-5	CASSPYGTGRETQYF	TGTGCCAGTAGCCCATACGGGACAGGGAGGGAGACCCAGTACTTC
NA	NA	TRBV9	TRBJ1-3	CASSAQGGNTIYF	TGTGCCAGCAGCGCACAGGGTGGAAACACCATATATTTT
NA	NA	TRBV7-2	TRBJ1-5	CASSLGTHPNQPQHF	TGTGCCAGCAGCTTAGGGACACATCCCAATCAGCCCCAGCATTTT
NA	NA	TRBV7-3	TRBJ2-7	CASSSQGQEQYF	TGTGCCAGCAGCTCCCAGGGCCAAGAGCAGTACTTC
NA	NA	TRBV27	TRBJ2-7	CASSGTLRGEQYF	TGTGCCAGCTCCGGGACCCTCAGGGGCGAGCAGTACTTC
TRBD2	once	TRBV3-1/TRBV3-2	TRBJ2-3	CASSAERLLGLSGRMTDTQYF	TGTGCCAGCAGCGCGGAAAGACTTCTTGGACTTAGCGGGAGAATGACAGATACGCAGTATTTT
NA	NA	TRBV11-2	TRBJ2-7	CASSLDRTESYEQYF	TGTGCCAGCAGCTTAGATCGGACAGAGTCCTACGAGCAGTACTTC
NA	NA	TRBV7-8	TRBJ2-7	CASSLGNNEQYF	TGTGCCAGCAGCTTAGGAAACAACGAGCAGTACTTC
NA	NA	TRBV4-3	TRBJ2-7	CASSRGLLNYEQYF	TGCGCCAGCAGCCGTGGACTACTGAACTACGAGCAGTACTTC
TRBD1	NA	TRBV28	TRBJ1-5	CASSRTGMPSNQPQHF	TGTGCCAGCAGCCGGACAGGGATGCCGAGCAATCAGCCCCAGCATTTT
NA	NA	TRBV14	TRBJ2-2	CASRAGGTGELFF	TGTGCCAGCCGCGCAGGGGGGACCGGGGAGCTGTTTTTT